The present TCR beta chain was sequenced within a study of human T cells and chemical hapten exposure. TCRdb independently ran MiXCR on the RACE reads; one entry per CDR3 protein. The data hold some 400,000 distinct CDR3 sequences, with roughly 5% observed a single time. Indicated time point: pre-sensitization, week 0. The sample's treatment: therapeutic diphenylcyclopropenone sensitization with weekly scalp DPC. V gave up 3 bases and J gave up 2 bases, with 5 bases separating them. CDR1 is ENHRY and CDR2 is SYGVKD in the germline V gene. The CDR3 spans 12 residues. Sequencing was performed on whole blood, taken in connection with sensitization to the hapten diphenylcyclopropenone (DPC). The TCR was taken from a woman aged 50 to 60 with alopecia areata. Some clones in this sample may be carry-over from other donors' samples. The chain carries TRBV10-3 and TRBJ2-7; no firm D call. The CDR3 region is CAISDTTYEQYF. Here the CDR3 DNA reads TGTGCCATCAGTGACACAACCTACGAGCAGTACTTC.